Presented here are 22 T cell receptor beta chains from one specimen sequenced in a study of identical twins. TCRdb used MiXCR to reprocess the 5' RACE reads, holding one entry per CDR3 protein. The repertoire consists of approximately 700,000 distinct CDR3 sequences, with 18% occurring once and the leading ten covering roughly 14%. The same data also contributed to another study, on T cells expressing NK-cell markers.

Sequenced input: PBMCs. The receptors come from a woman younger than 35 in good health.

V usage is TRBV18 and J usage is TRBJ2-7; 11 nucleotides line up with TRBD1. Germline trimming cut 2 bases from V and 6 bases from J; bases unmatched to any gene: 6. The V gene's germline CDR1 is KGHSH and CDR2 LQKENI. This CDR3 has 15 residues. The CDR3: CASSPSGTGGPEQYF. The CDR3 DNA sequence: TGTGCCAGCTCACCATCGGGGACAGGGGGTCCCGAGCAGTACTTC.

This chain joins TRBV10-2 and TRBJ2-5; D unresolved. The CDR3 covers 13 residues. The germline V and J ends were trimmed by 0 bases and 10 bases, with 12 bases remaining between them. The germline CDR1 and CDR2 sequences are WSHSY and SAAADI. The CDR3, as DNA: TGCGCCAGCAGTGAGTCGAACCTAAGCGACCAGTACTTC. Encoded protein: CASSESNLSDQYF.

This clonotype was recorded a few times. DNA for the CDR3: TGTGCCAGCAGCCCGGGACTAGCGGGATCCAACACAGATACGCAGTATTTT. It codes for CASSPGLAGSNTDTQYF. The V and J genes are TRBV7-2 and TRBJ2-3; 13 bases map to TRBD2. J gave up 2 bases and V 5 bases, and 7 bases lay outside the gene matches. Germline V CDR1 and CDR2: SGHTA, FQGNSA. CDR3 length: 17 residues. The variable domain in full, with the rest retrieved from reference TRBV7-2 and TRBJ2-3, is GAGVSQSPSNKVTEKGKDVELRCDPISGHTALYWYRQSLGQGLEFLIYFQGNSAPDKSGLPSDRFSAERTGGSVSTLTIQRTQQEDSAVYLCASSPGLAGSNTDTQYFGPGTRLTVL.

This clonotype occurred a few times. The chain carries TRBV7-2 and TRBJ2-7, with no clear D. V was pared by 4 bases and J by 3 bases, with 16 bases between. CDR3 length equals 15 residues. The germline gives CDR1 SGHTA, CDR2 FQGNSA. Here the CDR3 reads CASSSPRVSIYEQYF. The CDR3 coding sequence is TGTGCCAGCAGCTCCCCAAGGGTGTCGATCTACGAGCAGTACTTC.

This clonotype has more than one count but fewer than ten. V is TRBV29-1 and J is TRBJ2-1; D unclear. Germline CDR1 reads SQVTM; CDR2 reads ANQGSEA. The CDR3 extends over 13 amino acids. V gave up 4 bases and J gave up 0 bases, with 7 bases separating them. CDR3 bases: TGCAGCGTTGGTTTGAGCTCCTACAATGAGCAGTTCTTC. Protein: CSVGLSSYNEQFF.

To note about this clonotype: One end of the junction varies from germline; a read error may be responsible. The V call is TRBV20-1, the J call TRBJ1-5, with D hard to call. From germline, CDR1 is DFQATT and CDR2 SNEGSKA (reference sequence). This CDR3 region has 13 residues. CDR3 nucleotides: TGCAGTGCTAGACCACCAGACAATCGGCCCCAGCATTTT. This translates into CSARPPDNRPQHF.

This clonotype came up many times. V is TRBV5-1 and J is TRBJ2-1; 10 positions agree with TRBD1. Germline V gives CDR1 SGHRS, CDR2 YFSETQ. This CDR3 is 16 amino acids long. The junction had 5 bases not matched to a gene; V was cut back by 0 bases and J by 5 bases. CDR3 nucleotide sequence: TGCGCCAGCAGCTTGGGGGGGACAGGGGTGGACAATGAGCAGTTCTTC. Translation: CASSLGGTGVDNEQFF.

This clonotype was found many times. The chain has TRBV20-1 and TRBJ2-7; D call uncertain. CDR1 DFQATT and CDR2 SNEGSKA come from the germline V gene (reference sequence). This CDR3 is 12 amino acids long. The ends were cut back, 6 bases at V and 2 bases at J, with 11 bases in the middle. The CDR3 sequence is CSAPVNTYEQYF. The CDR3 DNA follows: TGCAGTGCGCCGGTTAACACCTACGAGCAGTACTTC.

This clonotype was counted only a few times. This chain joins TRBV2 and TRBJ2-5; TRBD2 agrees at 7 bases. This CDR3 spans 13 amino acids. V lost 6 bases, J lost 5 bases, and 6 bases stayed unmatched. Germline CDR1 SNHLY, CDR2 FYNNEI. The chain's CDR3 is CASSAGLRETQYF. The CDR3 DNA follows: TGTGCCAGCAGCGCGGGACTAAGGGAGACCCAGTACTTC.

The table lists this clonotype with a few counts. The chain couples TRBV4-3 to TRBJ2-7; a possible D gene is TRBD2 (5 bases). Germline CDR1 is LGHNA and CDR2 is YSLEER. The CDR3 runs to 17 residues. V dropped 0 bases and J dropped 3 bases, with 18 bases sitting between them. The DNA for the CDR3 is TGCGCCAGCAGCCAAGATCGGACTCTCAGACCAGGCTACGAGCAGTACTTC. As protein: CASSQDRTLRPGYEQYF.

This clonotype has ten or more counts. V is TRBV12-3 or TRBV12-4 and J is TRBJ2-2; D not certain. This CDR3 is built from 11 residues. V was shortened by 8 bases and J by 5 bases, with 6 bases between the two germline ends. The CDR3 nucleotides are TGTGCCAGCTGTGGTACCGGGGAGCTGTTTTTT. Residues: CASCGTGELFF.

The chain couples TRBV7-9 to TRBJ2-1; TRBD1 agrees at 8 bases. Germline V gene sequence: CDR1 SEHNR, CDR2 FQNEAQ (reference sequence). V was pared by 3 bases and J by 4 bases, with 8 bases of the junction left unmatched. This CDR3 has 16 residues. CDR3 nucleotide sequence: TGTGCCAGCAGCTTTGGACAGGGCAAGGGGTACAATGAGCAGTTCTTC. This sequence encodes CASSFGQGKGYNEQFF.

This clonotype has more than one count but fewer than ten. The chain is built from TRBV10-3 and TRBJ2-7; TRBD2 agrees at 14 bases. Germline V gene sequence: CDR1 ENHRY, CDR2 SYGVKD. The CDR3 runs 15 residues. Trimming cost V 10 bases and J 3 bases; bases outside gene matches: 8. This CDR3 reads CATLGLAGGRYEQYF. As DNA, the CDR3 is TGTGCCACGCTAGGACTAGCGGGGGGTCGCTACGAGCAGTACTTC.

DNA of the CDR3: TGTGCCACCAGCACACGAAGAGAGGGAGATACGCAGTATTTT. This codes for CATSTRREGDTQYF. The chain recombines TRBV15 with TRBJ2-3, with D possibly matching TRBD2 (5 bases). Germline CDR1 and CDR2: LNHNV and YYDKDF (reference sequence). The CDR3 sequence is 14 residues long. The V and J ends lost 4 bases and 5 bases respectively, with 13 bases between them.

This clonotype was counted only a few times. The V call is TRBV5-1, the J call TRBJ2-3; 7 bases match TRBD2. This CDR3 is 15 amino acids long. The trim removed 2 bases at V and 4 bases at J, leaving 7 bases unmatched. Germline loops: CDR1 SGHRS, CDR2 YFSETQ. CDR3 residues: CASSFGLGASDTQYF. The CDR3, as DNA: TGCGCCAGCAGCTTTGGACTAGGAGCGTCAGATACGCAGTATTTT.

This chain links TRBV18 with TRBJ2-5; 10 bases are shared with TRBD1. There are 15 residues in the CDR3. Trimming cost V 6 bases and J 4 bases; bases outside gene matches: 8. The germline CDR1 and CDR2 sequences are KGHSH and LQKENI. The CDR3 sequence: CASSRDRGRAETQYF. The DNA of the CDR3 is TGTGCCAGCTCTCGCGACAGGGGGCGAGCAGAGACCCAGTACTTC.

The chain recombines TRBV12-3 or TRBV12-4 with TRBJ2-5; maybe TRBD1 (5 bases). This CDR3 spans 13 amino acids. Trimming shortened V by 9 bases and J by 2 bases, and 13 bases separated the two germline ends. In DNA form, the CDR3 reads TGTGCCAGTAGACAGTTAGCACAAGAGACCCAGTACTTC. Encoded protein: CASRQLAQETQYF.

A few counts support this clonotype. This rearrangement joins TRBV2 to TRBJ2-5; 10 nucleotides align to TRBD2. After removal of 7 bases from V and 7 bases from J, the junction contained 15 bases not matched to a gene. The V gene's germline CDR1 is SNHLY and CDR2 FYNNEI. The CDR3 is 16 amino acids. The CDR3 protein is CASTQPSGRVDGTQYF. For the CDR3, the DNA is TGTGCCAGCACCCAACCGAGCGGGAGGGTAGATGGGACCCAGTACTTC. Based on the CDR3 plus reference TRBV2 and TRBJ2-5, the full variable domain is EPEVTQTPSHQVTQMGQEVILRCVPISNHLYFYWYRQILGQKVEFLVSFYNNEISEKSEIFDDQFSVERPDGSNFTLKIRSTKLEDSAMYFCASTQPSGRVDGTQYFGPGTRLLVL.

This clonotype was detected many times. The rearrangement joins TRBV19 to TRBJ2-3; D is undetermined. The CDR3 is made up of 15 amino acids. V was clipped by 1 base and J by 1 base, with 9 bases between them. Germline V gives CDR1 LNHDA, CDR2 SQIVND (reference sequence). CDR3 in DNA: TGTGCCAGTAGTATAGGTGGAACCCGCACAGATACGCAGTATTTT. Its protein is CASSIGGTRTDTQYF.

This chain uses TRBV3-1 with TRBJ2-5; 7 bases align to TRBD1. Losses at the gene ends were 3 bases for V and 0 bases for J; bases not matched to a gene: 10. The germline V gene has CDR1 LGHDT and CDR2 YNNKEL (reference sequence). This CDR3 is 17 amino acids long. The CDR3 DNA sequence: TGTGCCAGCAGCCACCGACTTGACAGGGCGTACCAAGAGACCCAGTACTTC. It yields the protein CASSHRLDRAYQETQYF.

The chain uses TRBV6-1 and TRBJ2-1, with D unresolved. The germline V and J ends were trimmed by 6 bases and 7 bases, with 7 bases remaining between them. CDR3 size: 11 residues. The V gene's germline CDR1 is MNHNS and CDR2 SASEGT. The CDR3 bases are TGTGCCAGCAGGACGATGAATGAGCAGTTCTTC. This encodes CASRTMNEQFF.

This clonotype showed up just a few times. J is TRBJ1-1 and V is TRBV27, with D tentatively TRBD1 (6 bases). Between the trimmed V and J ends, which lost 6 bases and 6 bases, there was a span of 14 bases. This CDR3 has 13 amino acids. Looked up from germline, CDR1 is MNHEY and CDR2 is SMNVEV (reference sequence). The CDR3 is CASSHRAPSEAFF. DNA for the CDR3: TGTGCCAGCAGCCACAGGGCTCCCTCTGAAGCTTTCTTT.